These 25 T cell receptor beta chains originate from one sample sequenced in a study of T-cell memory formation after mild COVID-19 (dated by TCRdb to the early 2020s). Libraries were prepared through 5' RACE. Sequencing instrument: Illumina NovaSeq 6000. TCRdb reprocessed the public reads (quality trimming at Q25 with fastp, clone calling with MiXCR) and kept in-frame beta chains. Merged by CDR3 protein, the rows form single entries marked with the most common genes and DNA. In this sample the table shows 350,000 to 500,000 distinct CDR3 sequences, 20% to 25% of which occur a single time. The ten largest make up less than 15% of the sample. Sequencing was carried out using PBMCs or a T cell subset sorted from them (not recorded which). Source of these receptors: an adult woman who had mild COVID-19 (a few samples of this study predate the infection). The sample titles of this study are shuffled in the database, so cell type and time point are left out; the donor was told from shared clones.

The chain employs TRBV10-3 and TRBJ1-6; no clear D. V was trimmed by 10 bases and J by 5 bases, leaving 6 bases between them. This CDR3 contains 11 residues. CDR1 ENHRY and CDR2 SYGVKD come from the germline V gene. The DNA of the CDR3 is TGTGCCACGGGAGATAATTCACCCCTCCACTTT. As protein: CATGDNSPLHF.

The chain recombines TRBV21-1 with TRBJ2-5. TRBV21-1 is termed a pseudogene. The CDR3 length is 15 residues. CDR3: CASIMEQGYQETQYF. The DNA for the CDR3 is TGTGCCAGCATCATGGAGCAGGGGTACCAAGAGACCCAGTACTTC.

V is TRBV2 and J is TRBJ2-1, with 8 bases matching TRBD1. V shed 5 bases and J 6 bases; nucleotides not matched to a gene: 21. This CDR3 contains 19 residues. Germline V gene data show CDR1 as SNHLY and CDR2 as FYNNEI. The CDR3 DNA is TGTGCCAGCAGTTGGAGTCGGGACAGGAAATTGAAATGGGTCAATGAGCAGTTCTTC. Protein sequence: CASSWSRDRKLKWVNEQFF.

This clonotype was observed a handful of times. The rearrangement joins TRBV10-3 to TRBJ2-2; no clear D gene. This CDR3 contains 12 residues. The germline CDR1 and CDR2 sequences are ENHRY and SYGVKD. Trimming pared 3 bases from V and 5 bases from J, leaving 4 bases between. The CDR3: CAISDTTGELFF. For the CDR3, the DNA is TGTGCCATCAGTGATACGACCGGGGAGCTGTTTTTT.

The chain recombines TRBV15 with TRBJ1-3, with 9 bases aligning to TRBD1. The length of the CDR3 is 17 residues. Per the germline V gene, CDR1 is LNHNV and CDR2 is YYDKDF (reference sequence). V lost 0 bases to trimming and J lost 4 bases; unmatched junction nucleotides: 7. CDR3 sequence (DNA): TGTGCCACCAGCAGAGAGCCGGGACAGGGTTCGGGAAACACCATATATTTT. It specifies CATSREPGQGSGNTIYF.

This chain joins TRBV20-1 and TRBJ1-1; D might be TRBD1 (5 bases). Per germline, CDR1 DFQATT and CDR2 SNEGSKA (reference sequence). This CDR3 has 14 amino acids. Trimming stripped 3 bases from V and 1 base from J, with 12 bases between. DNA of the CDR3: TGCAGTGCTAGCAAGGGGCGGCAGAACACTGAAGCTTTCTTT. This gives the protein CSASKGRQNTEAFF.

In its sample, this clonotype was seen a few times. The chain is built from TRBV6-4 and TRBJ2-6; 8 bases fit TRBD2. The germline gives CDR1 MRHNA, CDR2 SNTAGT. Trimming at V came to 2 bases and at J to 1 base, leaving 7 bases not matched to a gene. The length of the CDR3 is 18 residues. CDR3 residues: CASSDGAGGPSGANVLTF. CDR3 nucleotide sequence: TGTGCCAGCAGTGACGGGGCGGGAGGACCATCTGGGGCCAACGTCCTGACTTTC.

This clonotype was counted once. The chain uses TRBV11-2 and TRBJ2-3; 8 nucleotides align to TRBD2. This CDR3 is 17 amino acids long. Unmatched junction bases numbered 7, after V lost 1 base and J lost 1 base. Germline V gene data show CDR1 as SGHAT and CDR2 as FQNNGV. The CDR3 loop reads CASSLVSGLVGTDTQYF. CDR3 sequence (DNA): TGTGCCAGCAGCTTAGTCTCGGGACTAGTCGGCACAGATACGCAGTATTTT.

This clonotype was seen more than once but under ten times. The chain links TRBV4-2 to TRBJ1-2; maybe TRBD1 (5 bases). The germline V gene has CDR1 LGHNA and CDR2 YNFKEQ. The CDR3 loop spans 17 amino acids. V was trimmed by 4 bases and J by 4 bases, leaving 22 bases between them. The CDR3 DNA reads TGTGCCAGCAGCCCGGGCGGGACGGAGCATAGTTCCTATGGCTACACCTTC. Translated: CASSPGGTEHSSYGYTF.

This clonotype occurred a few times. The chain is built from TRBV6-6 and TRBJ1-1, with D possibly matching TRBD1 (5 bases). CDR1 and CDR2 (germline): MNHNY, SVGAGI (reference sequence). This CDR3 contains 14 residues. Deletions cut 4 bases from V and 3 bases from J, with 12 bases between. The DNA of the CDR3 is TGTGCCAGCAGTTTGGTGACAGACCACACTGAAGCTTTCTTT. Its translation: CASSLVTDHTEAFF.

V and J are TRBV24-1 and TRBJ2-7, with a possible D match to TRBD1 (6 bases). The CDR3 has 13 amino acids. V dropped 5 bases and J dropped 6 bases, with 13 bases sitting between them. Germline CDR1 reads KGHDR; CDR2 reads SFDVKD. The CDR3 coding sequence is TGTGCCACCAGTGCACGGACAGAGGTCGAGCAGTACTTC. This encodes CATSARTEVEQYF.

The chain is built from TRBV29-1 and TRBJ2-2; TRBD1 matches 7 bases. Per the germline V gene, CDR1 is SQVTM and CDR2 is ANQGSEA. V dropped 3 bases and J dropped 8; count of bases not matched to a gene: 6. The CDR3 is 13 amino acids. The CDR3 sequence is CSVDRQGKGELFF. The CDR3 DNA follows: TGCAGCGTTGACAGACAGGGAAAGGGGGAGCTGTTTTTT.

The gene calls are TRBV30 and TRBJ1-1; possibly TRBD1 for D (6 bases). Germline values: CDR1 GTSNPN, CDR2 SVGIG (reference sequence). V was trimmed by 5 bases and J by 5 bases, leaving 12 bases between them. CDR3 length equals 12 residues. CDR3 sequence reads: CAWGAGVTEAFF. Here the CDR3 DNA reads TGTGCCTGGGGGGCAGGGGTGACTGAAGCTTTCTTT.

This clonotype has more than one count but fewer than ten. The chain couples TRBV29-1 to TRBJ1-5; D is perhaps TRBD1 (6 bases). The CDR3 runs to 16 residues. Germline V CDR1 and CDR2: SQVTM, ANQGSEA. The CDR3 nucleotides read TGCACCGGGGGGGCGGGCCGCTTTATTGGCAATCAGCCCCAGCATTTT. As protein: CTGGAGRFIGNQPQHF. The full variable domain, with the rest looked up from reference TRBV29-1 and TRBJ1-5, is SAVISQKPSRDICQRGTSLTIQCQVDSQVTMMFWYRQQPGQSLTLIATANQGSEATYESGFVIDKFPISRPNLTFSTLTVSNMSPEDSSIYLCTGGAGRFIGNQPQHFGDGTRLSIL.

This clonotype showed up just a few times. DNA of the CDR3: TGCAGCGTTGATAAGGCGCGGGAGACCCAGTACTTC. Encoded protein: CSVDKARETQYF. The V call is TRBV29-1, the J call TRBJ2-5; no firm D call. Between the trimmed V and J ends, which lost 3 bases and 5 bases, there was a span of 10 bases. The CDR3 has 12 amino acids. CDR1 and CDR2 (germline): SQVTM, ANQGSEA.

This CDR3 is CASSFGGADQPQHF. The DNA of the CDR3 is TGTGCCAGCAGTTTTGGGGGGGCGGATCAGCCCCAGCATTTT. The chain is built from TRBV12-3 or TRBV12-4 and TRBJ1-5, with D maybe TRBD1 (6 bases). The V and J ends lost 3 bases and 5 bases respectively, with 11 bases between them. The CDR3 is 14 residues long.

This clonotype was detected many times. The chain carries TRBV6-4 and TRBJ2-1; 11 bases align to TRBD2. Germline-derived CDR1 and CDR2 are MRHNA and SNTAGT. Trimming removed 7 bases from V and 6 bases from J; junction bases left unmatched: 5. There are 14 residues in the CDR3. The CDR3 here is CASIAGGPCNEQFF. CDR3 bases: TGTGCCAGCATAGCGGGAGGGCCCTGCAATGAGCAGTTCTTC.

This clonotype was seen many times. The chain joins TRBV7-8 to TRBJ2-3; 13 bases align to TRBD2. V was clipped by 5 bases and J by 6 bases; unmatched bases: 8. From germline, CDR1 is SGHVS and CDR2 FQNEAQ. There are 16 residues in the CDR3. CDR3 nucleotide sequence: TGTGCCAGCAGCCTGCTGGGACTAGCGGGGTTGGATACGCAGTATTTT. Translating it yields CASSLLGLAGLDTQYF.

The V call is TRBV5-6, the J call TRBJ1-2, with a weak D call TRBD1 (5 bases). Germline V gene sequence: CDR1 SGHDT, CDR2 YYEEEE. The V end lost 4 bases, the J end lost 4 bases, and 26 bases lay between the germline ends. The CDR3 contains 18 residues. In DNA, the CDR3 is TGTGCCAGCAGCCCCCGGAGGGTTAAGACAGCCTTGAGCTATGGCTACACCTTC. Protein product: CASSPRRVKTALSYGYTF.

Only a few counts were recorded for this clonotype. The chain joins TRBV30 to TRBJ2-7; D gene ambiguous. The germline V and J ends were trimmed by 2 bases and 1 base, with 6 bases remaining between them. The CDR3 has 12 residues. Germline CDR1 and CDR2: GTSNPN and SVGIG (reference sequence). The DNA for the CDR3 is TGTGCCTGGAGTTTATATTCCTACGAGCAGTACTTC. Protein product: CAWSLYSYEQYF.

This clonotype came up a few times. V usage is TRBV7-6 and J usage is TRBJ2-7; D uncertain. CDR3 size: 13 residues. Germline V gene data show CDR1 as SGHVS and CDR2 as FNYEAQ. Trimming removed 1 base at V and 4 bases at J, with 8 bases between. The CDR3 bases are TGTGCCAGCAGCTTAGGGTCCAGATACGAGCAGTACTTC. Translating it yields CASSLGSRYEQYF.

Only a few counts were recorded for this clonotype. The chain uses TRBV27 and TRBJ2-2, with 8 positions matching TRBD1. Germline V gene data show CDR1 as MNHEY and CDR2 as SMNVEV (reference sequence). There are 15 residues in the CDR3. Germline trimming cut 5 bases from V and 0 bases from J; bases unmatched to any gene: 2. CDR3 nucleotides: TGTGCCAGCAGTGGGACAGGCTCGAACACCGGGGAGCTGTTTTTT. It specifies CASSGTGSNTGELFF.

This chain connects TRBV5-1 to TRBJ2-2, with D possibly TRBD2 on 5 matching bases. From germline, CDR1 is SGHRS and CDR2 YFSETQ. V shed 0 bases and J shed 1 base, with 7 bases lying between them. This CDR3 is built from 15 residues. CDR3 in amino acids: CASSLGTLNTGELFF. DNA for the CDR3: TGCGCCAGCAGCTTGGGGACTTTGAACACCGGGGAGCTGTTTTTT.

This clonotype was seen only a few times. The chain employs TRBV6-1 and TRBJ1-2; D is unresolved. V lost 2 bases, J lost 5 bases, and 6 bases lay in between. CDR3 length equals 12 residues. Per the germline V gene, CDR1 is MNHNS and CDR2 is SASEGT. Here the CDR3 DNA reads TGTGCCAGCAGTGAATCAACATATGGCTACACCTTC. Protein product: CASSESTYGYTF.

This clonotype is medium-sized in the sample. The genes are TRBV4-1 and TRBJ1-3, with unresolved D. Germline CDR1 reads MGHRA; CDR2 reads YSYEKL. V shed 3 bases and J shed 0 bases, with 21 bases lying between them. CDR3 length equals 19 residues. DNA for the CDR3: TGCGCCAGCAGCCAGGATCTCAGTTTGGGCCCGGACTCTGGAAACACCATATATTTT. Translation gives CASSQDLSLGPDSGNTIYF.